One T cell receptor beta chain is described in this entry. Its antigen is undetermined. The V end was cut by 6 bases, the J end by 2 bases, with 15 bases between. The CDR3 runs 15 residues. The sample comes from a study of T cells in Graves' hyperthyroidism and ophthalmopathy. General observations from the study: It was a median roughly six months before onset that the model predicted ophthalmopathy. Within blood appeared most thyroid clonotypes that had expanded above 0.001.

TCR beta CDR3 regions were amplified from RNA. In the first-round RT-PCR of the TCR CDR3, the HTBI primer set was used. TCRdb recomputed calls from the multiplex PCR reads with MiXCR, one row per CDR3 protein. The sample yields around 420,000 distinct CDR3 sequences, approximately 14% seen once. Graves' hyperthyroidism was deemed stable absent ophthalmopathy progression within 18 months. For the diagnoses, clinical symptoms, serum thyroxine and TRAb, thyroid ultrasound and orbital computed tomography were used. This TCR was recovered from a woman aged 18-30 years with Graves' hyperthyroidism. V usage is TRBV12-3 or TRBV12-4 and J usage is TRBJ2-3; D might be TRBD1 or TRBD2, each matching 5 bases. Sequenced: blood. The CDR3 DNA reads as TGTGCCAGCAGCAGACAGAGCGGAGCCACAGATACGCAGTATTTT. Translating gives CASSRQSGATDTQYF.